This T cell receptor beta chain appears in the sequencing data of a study of T cells in Graves' hyperthyroidism and ophthalmopathy. The CDR3 is 13 residues long. Between the trimmed V and J ends, which lost 5 bases and 5 bases, there was a span of 13 bases. The V gene's germline CDR1 is DFQATT and CDR2 SNEGSKA (reference sequence). This clonotype was seen only a few times. It was RNA transcripts that yielded the amplified TCR beta CDR3 regions. TCR CDR3 regions were first amplified by RT-PCR with HTBI primers. Each CDR3 protein gets one entry after TCRdb re-called the multiplex PCR reads with MiXCR. The sample consists of about 210,000 distinct CDR3 sequences, 17% of them appearing once.

The specimen sequenced was blood. This chain joins TRBV20-1 and TRBJ1-5; D gene unclear. The sequence derives from a man in his forties or fifties with Graves' hyperthyroidism. The CDR3 region is CSASLSADQPQHF. As DNA, the CDR3 is TGCAGTGCTTCCTTAAGCGCGGATCAGCCCCAGCATTTT.